Listed below are T cell receptor beta chains from one sample, sequenced in a study of OX40 agonist ivuxolimab in advanced cancers. Repertoires were generated with immunoSEQ multiplex PCR, while TCRdb's copy carries only in-frame clones and drops some. The sample has roughly 43,000 clones, more than 85% seen once. The sample was CD4+ or CD8+ T cells sorted from blood, taken in a trial of the OX40 agonist ivuxolimab. The receptor source for this set is an adult with an advanced solid tumor such as melanoma, head and neck, liver or kidney cancer. Each CDR3 is given with its conserved first and last residue. The order of the fields is V gene, clone size, J gene, D gene, CDR3 protein, CDR3 DNA. A D gene is named only where the DNA matches it firmly. Where a row states a size, it is once, few, many or the class of an expanded clone; other rows omit it.

V gene: TRBV20-1
clone size: .
J gene: TRBJ2-7
D gene: .
CDR3 protein: CSAVIRYEQYF
CDR3 DNA: TGCAGTGCCGTCATTAGGTACGAGCAGTACTTC

V gene: TRBV19
clone size: .
J gene: TRBJ1-4
D gene: .
CDR3 protein: CASSIGTNEKLFF
CDR3 DNA: TGTGCCAGTAGTATTGGGACTAATGAAAAACTGTTTTTT

V gene: TRBV27
clone size: .
J gene: TRBJ2-5
D gene: .
CDR3 protein: CASSLVGETQYF
CDR3 DNA: TGTGCCAGCAGTTTGGTCGGAGAGACCCAGTACTTC

V gene: TRBV10-1
clone size: few
J gene: TRBJ1-2
D gene: .
CDR3 protein: CASSGVAGKGDGYTF
CDR3 DNA: TGCGCCAGCAGTGGAGTGGCGGGTAAGGGGGATGGCTACACCTTC

V gene: TRBV7-9
clone size: .
J gene: TRBJ2-3
D gene: .
CDR3 protein: CASSLSGGATDTQYF
CDR3 DNA: TGTGCCAGCAGCTTGTCCGGGGGCGCCACAGATACGCAGTATTTT

V gene: TRBV10-3
clone size: few
J gene: TRBJ2-1
D gene: .
CDR3 protein: CAISDTGTLYNEQFF
CDR3 DNA: TGTGCCATCAGTGATACAGGGACACTTTACAATGAGCAGTTCTTC

V gene: TRBV9
clone size: once
J gene: TRBJ2-7
D gene: .
CDR3 protein: CASSVASGSDYEQYF
CDR3 DNA: TGTGCCAGCAGCGTAGCTTCGGGCAGCGACTACGAGCAGTACTTC

V gene: TRBV6-5
clone size: few
J gene: TRBJ2-3
D gene: .
CDR3 protein: CASSYETGATDTQYF
CDR3 DNA: TGTGCCAGCAGTTACGAGACGGGGGCTACAGATACGCAGTATTTT

V gene: TRBV4-1
clone size: .
J gene: TRBJ2-1
D gene: TRBD1
CDR3 protein: CASSQDLGTANEQFF
CDR3 DNA: TGCGCCAGCAGCCAAGATTTGGGGACAGCCAATGAGCAGTTCTTC

V gene: TRBV6-4
clone size: .
J gene: TRBJ2-3
D gene: TRBD2
CDR3 protein: CASSESGGGTDTQYF
CDR3 DNA: TGTGCCAGCAGTGAATCGGGGGGTGGTACAGATACGCAGTATTTT

V gene: TRBV30
clone size: .
J gene: TRBJ2-7
D gene: .
CDR3 protein: CAWYTTYEQYF
CDR3 DNA: TGTGCCTGGTACACGACCTACGAGCAGTACTTC

V gene: TRBV6-5
clone size: .
J gene: TRBJ2-3
D gene: TRBD1
CDR3 protein: CASRYEGASTDTQYF
CDR3 DNA: TGTGCCAGCAGATATGAGGGGGCTAGCACAGATACGCAGTATTTT

V gene: TRBV9
clone size: .
J gene: TRBJ1-3
D gene: .
CDR3 protein: CASSVTKGGSGNTIYF
CDR3 DNA: TGTGCCAGCAGCGTCACCAAGGGGGGATCCGGAAACACCATATATTTT

V gene: TRBV4-3
clone size: .
J gene: TRBJ2-2
D gene: TRBD2
CDR3 protein: CASRATSGRTGELFF
CDR3 DNA: TGCGCCAGCAGGGCTACTAGCGGGAGGACCGGGGAGCTGTTTTTT

V gene: TRBV11-2
clone size: .
J gene: TRBJ1-1
D gene: .
CDR3 protein: CASSLGKGWTEAFF
CDR3 DNA: TGTGCCAGCAGCTTAGGGAAAGGGTGGACTGAAGCTTTCTTT

V gene: TRBV7-8
clone size: .
J gene: TRBJ2-7
D gene: .
CDR3 protein: CASSLDRVGPLPYEQYF
CDR3 DNA: TGTGCCAGCAGCTTAGACAGGGTAGGGCCCCTTCCCTACGAGCAGTACTTC

V gene: TRBV9
clone size: .
J gene: TRBJ2-3
D gene: TRBD2
CDR3 protein: CASSSGGSFTDTQYF
CDR3 DNA: TGTGCCAGCAGCTCCGGGGGGTCTTTCACAGATACGCAGTATTTT

V gene: TRBV5-8
clone size: .
J gene: TRBJ1-1
D gene: .
CDR3 protein: CASSNSNGISEAFF
CDR3 DNA: TGTGCCAGCAGCAACTCAAACGGTATCTCTGAAGCTTTCTTT

V gene: TRBV6-6
clone size: .
J gene: TRBJ2-2
D gene: .
CDR3 protein: CASQNHGRGNTGELFF
CDR3 DNA: TGTGCCAGCCAAAACCACGGAAGGGGGAACACCGGGGAGCTGTTTTTT

V gene: TRBV27
clone size: .
J gene: TRBJ2-1
D gene: TRBD1
CDR3 protein: CASSLGTVLNEQFF
CDR3 DNA: TGTGCCAGCAGTTTGGGGACAGTACTTAATGAGCAGTTCTTC

V gene: TRBV18
clone size: .
J gene: TRBJ1-4
D gene: .
CDR3 protein: CASSPDTSSTNEKLFF
CDR3 DNA: TGTGCCAGCTCACCCGACACATCCTCAACTAATGAAAAACTGTTTTTT

V gene: TRBV30
clone size: .
J gene: TRBJ1-2
D gene: .
CDR3 protein: CAWSVPGGAVGYTF
CDR3 DNA: TGTGCCTGGAGTGTACCTGGGGGGGCTGTTGGCTACACCTTC

V gene: TRBV7-8
clone size: .
J gene: TRBJ2-3
D gene: .
CDR3 protein: CASSLNPGLHTDTQYF
CDR3 DNA: TGTGCCAGCAGCTTAAACCCGGGACTTCACACAGATACGCAGTATTTT

V gene: TRBV4-1
clone size: .
J gene: TRBJ1-3
D gene: TRBD1
CDR3 protein: CASSQDYNLDRDGNTIYF
CDR3 DNA: TGCGCCAGCAGCCAAGATTATAATCTTGACAGGGACGGAAACACCATATATTTT

V gene: TRBV2
clone size: .
J gene: TRBJ2-1
D gene: TRBD2
CDR3 protein: CASSEAGGGAYNEQFF
CDR3 DNA: TGTGCCAGCAGTGAAGCAGGCGGGGGGGCCTACAATGAGCAGTTCTTC

V gene: TRBV6-5
clone size: .
J gene: TRBJ2-7
D gene: .
CDR3 protein: CASSYSGHSYEQYF
CDR3 DNA: TGTGCCAGCAGTTATTCCGGACATAGCTACGAGCAGTACTTC

V gene: TRBV11-2
clone size: .
J gene: TRBJ2-3
D gene: TRBD2
CDR3 protein: CASSFEPTSGYTDTQYF
CDR3 DNA: TGTGCCAGCAGCTTCGAGCCGACTAGCGGGTACACAGATACGCAGTATTTT

V gene: TRBV15
clone size: .
J gene: TRBJ2-7
D gene: TRBD1
CDR3 protein: CATSRDRASVEQYF
CDR3 DNA: TGTGCCACCAGCAGGGACAGGGCTTCGGTCGAGCAGTACTTC

V gene: TRBV29-1
clone size: .
J gene: TRBJ1-2
D gene: .
CDR3 protein: CSVLTSPDYGYTF
CDR3 DNA: TGCAGCGTACTGACAAGTCCCGACTATGGCTACACCTTC

V gene: TRBV6-1
clone size: .
J gene: TRBJ1-2
D gene: TRBD1
CDR3 protein: CASSASGQGPYGYTF
CDR3 DNA: TGTGCCAGCAGTGCGTCAGGACAGGGTCCCTATGGCTACACCTTC

V gene: TRBV5-4
clone size: .
J gene: TRBJ2-3
D gene: .
CDR3 protein: CASSLGGVTDTQYF
CDR3 DNA: TGTGCCAGCAGCTTGGGCGGGGTCACAGATACGCAGTATTTT

V gene: TRBV7-9
clone size: few
J gene: TRBJ1-1
D gene: .
CDR3 protein: CASSLAGGNTEAFF
CDR3 DNA: TGTGCCAGCAGCTTAGCAGGGGGTAACACTGAAGCTTTCTTT

V gene: TRBV4-1
clone size: .
J gene: TRBJ2-2
D gene: TRBD1
CDR3 protein: CASSPLPGQGNEAGELFF
CDR3 DNA: TGCGCCAGCAGCCCCCTCCCGGGACAGGGGAATGAGGCCGGGGAGCTGTTTTTT

V gene: TRBV7-6
clone size: .
J gene: TRBJ2-5
D gene: .
CDR3 protein: CASSLTGPGETQYF
CDR3 DNA: TGTGCCAGCAGCTTAACCGGACCGGGAGAGACCCAGTACTTC

V gene: TRBV5-1
clone size: .
J gene: TRBJ2-7
D gene: .
CDR3 protein: CASSLVGGAYYEQYF
CDR3 DNA: TGCGCCAGCAGCTTGGTTGGGGGGGCCTACTACGAGCAGTACTTC

V gene: TRBV27
clone size: few
J gene: TRBJ2-3
D gene: .
CDR3 protein: CASSLIGLGRRDTQYF
CDR3 DNA: TGTGCCAGCAGTTTAATTGGCTTGGGTAGGCGAGATACGCAGTATTTT

V gene: TRBV2
clone size: .
J gene: TRBJ2-2
D gene: TRBD2
CDR3 protein: CASSEGLAGGPGNTGELFF
CDR3 DNA: TGTGCCAGCAGTGAAGGACTAGCGGGGGGGCCTGGGAACACCGGGGAGCTGTTTTTT

V gene: TRBV19
clone size: .
J gene: TRBJ2-1
D gene: TRBD2
CDR3 protein: CASKLAGGGYNEQFF
CDR3 DNA: TGTGCCAGCAAATTAGCGGGAGGGGGGTACAATGAGCAGTTCTTC

V gene: TRBV19
clone size: .
J gene: TRBJ2-3
D gene: TRBD1
CDR3 protein: CASSIAPGQGELFSTDTQYF
CDR3 DNA: TGTGCCAGTAGTATAGCCCCGGGACAGGGAGAATTATTTAGCACAGATACGCAGTATTTT

V gene: TRBV9
clone size: .
J gene: TRBJ1-3
D gene: .
CDR3 protein: CASSLGAAGSGNTIYF
CDR3 DNA: TGTGCCAGCAGCTTGGGCGCAGCAGGCTCTGGAAACACCATATATTTT

V gene: TRBV2
clone size: .
J gene: TRBJ2-2
D gene: .
CDR3 protein: CASSTNTGELFF
CDR3 DNA: TGTGCCAGCAGTACGAACACCGGGGAGCTGTTTTTT

V gene: TRBV13
clone size: .
J gene: TRBJ2-7
D gene: TRBD2
CDR3 protein: CASSLRGAGVSYEQYF
CDR3 DNA: TGTGCCAGCAGCCTGCGGGGGGCGGGAGTCTCCTACGAGCAGTACTTC

V gene: TRBV6-6
clone size: once
J gene: TRBJ1-2
D gene: .
CDR3 protein: CASSYSGVHYGYTF
CDR3 DNA: TGTGCCAGCAGTTACTCGGGCGTGCACTATGGCTACACCTTC

V gene: TRBV27
clone size: .
J gene: TRBJ1-3
D gene: .
CDR3 protein: CASSLSGTSGNTIYF
CDR3 DNA: TGTGCCAGCAGTTTATCCGGGACATCTGGAAACACCATATATTTT

V gene: TRBV5-1
clone size: .
J gene: TRBJ2-7
D gene: TRBD1
CDR3 protein: CASSLAVGQGYEQYF
CDR3 DNA: TGCGCCAGCAGCTTGGCTGTGGGACAGGGTTACGAGCAGTACTTC

V gene: TRBV5-4
clone size: .
J gene: TRBJ1-1
D gene: .
CDR3 protein: CASSLAPGENTEAFF
CDR3 DNA: TGTGCCAGCAGCTTGGCCCCAGGGGAGAACACTGAAGCTTTCTTT

V gene: TRBV5-1
clone size: .
J gene: TRBJ2-1
D gene: .
CDR3 protein: CASSQDSPTYNEQFF
CDR3 DNA: TGCGCCAGCAGCCAGGACAGCCCAACCTACAATGAGCAGTTCTTC

V gene: TRBV9
clone size: .
J gene: TRBJ2-1
D gene: .
CDR3 protein: CASSLEDNQRDEQFF
CDR3 DNA: TGTGCCAGCAGCCTCGAGGACAACCAACGCGATGAGCAGTTCTTC